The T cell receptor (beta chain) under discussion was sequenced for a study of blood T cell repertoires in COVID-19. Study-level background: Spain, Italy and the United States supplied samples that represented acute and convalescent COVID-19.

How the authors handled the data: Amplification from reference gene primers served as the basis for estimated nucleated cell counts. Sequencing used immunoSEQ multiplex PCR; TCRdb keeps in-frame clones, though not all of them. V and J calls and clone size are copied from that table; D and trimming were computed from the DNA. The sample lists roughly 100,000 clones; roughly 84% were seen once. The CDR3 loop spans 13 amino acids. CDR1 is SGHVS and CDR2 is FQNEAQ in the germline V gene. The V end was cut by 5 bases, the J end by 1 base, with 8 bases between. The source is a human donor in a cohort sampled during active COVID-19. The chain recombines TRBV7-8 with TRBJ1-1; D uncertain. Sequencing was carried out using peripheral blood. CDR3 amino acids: CASSPNRNTEAFF. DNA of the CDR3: TGTGCCAGCAGCCCTAACCGGAACACTGAAGCTTTCTTT.